The rows below give T cell receptor beta chains drawn from one sample of a study of cytomegalovirus exposure and HLA in healthy donors. Clones were read by immunoSEQ multiplex PCR, and TCRdb kept only the in-frame ones, dropping some. This sample carries 80,000 or so clones, approximately 65% of them seen once, and the ten largest clones take 4% to 5.5%. The sequencing sample was made of PBMCs. Every receptor here comes from a male donor in good health and CMV-seropositive. Each CDR3 is given with its conserved first and last residue. A D gene is named only where the DNA matches it firmly. For some rows the clone size is stated as once, few or many, or as a class when expanded; others skip it.

CDR3 protein	CDR3 DNA	clone size	J gene	D gene	V gene
CASNLRDSAEAFF	TGTGCCAGCAACTTACGGGACAGCGCTGAAGCTTTCTTT	NA	TRBJ1-1	TRBD1	TRBV2
CASSQDWKGANNSPLHF	TGTGCCAGCAGCCAAGATTGGAAGGGGGCAAATAATTCACCCCTCCACTTT	few	TRBJ1-6	TRBD1	TRBV4-2
CASSPAGTDTYGYTF	TGTGCCAGCTCACCAGCCGGGACAGACACCTATGGCTACACCTTC	NA	TRBJ1-2	TRBD1	TRBV18
CASSLSGDHTDTQYF	TGTGCCAGCAGTCTTAGCGGGGATCACACAGATACGCAGTATTTT	NA	TRBJ2-3	TRBD2	TRBV6-5
CASSPSTGSTGELFF	TGTGCCAGCAGCCCTTCAACAGGGTCGACCGGGGAGCTGTTTTTT	NA	TRBJ2-2	NA	TRBV7-9
CASSGTGGYETQYF	TGTGCCAGCAGCGGGACAGGGGGCTATGAGACCCAGTACTTC	few	TRBJ2-5	TRBD1	TRBV6-5
CASSFTGGGELFF	TGTGCCAGCAGCTTCACCGGGGGCGGGGAGCTGTTTTTT	NA	TRBJ2-2	NA	TRBV5-6
CASSLGRWNSQETQYF	TGTGCCAGCAGCTTAGGACGGTGGAACAGCCAAGAGACCCAGTACTTC	NA	TRBJ2-5	NA	TRBV7-8
CASSVSGITDTQYF	TGTGCCAGCAGCGTCTCAGGGATCACAGATACGCAGTATTTT	once	TRBJ2-3	NA	TRBV9
CASSQAAWPTYEQYF	TGTGCCAGCAGCCAAGCCGCATGGCCCACCTACGAGCAGTACTTC	NA	TRBJ2-7	NA	TRBV14